Below, 19 T cell receptor beta chains from the same sample are listed, as sequenced in a study of T cell changes during pregnancy in multiple sclerosis. Produced via immunoSEQ multiplex PCR; TCRdb's table is partial and in-frame only. Of roughly 48,000 clones listed, approximately 88% are singletons. The starting material was CD4+ T cells from peripheral blood mononuclear cells, obtained in the second trimester of pregnancy. Receptor source: a female donor with multiple sclerosis, enrolled in a pregnancy study.

The chain is built from TRBV28 and TRBJ1-5; D is ambiguous. The germline V gene has CDR1 MDHEN and CDR2 SYDVKM. The CDR3 sequence is 13 residues long. Written as DNA, the CDR3 is TGTTGTGTCGGAGCTTATAGCAATCAGCCCCAGCATTTT. Translation: CCVGAYSNQPQHF.

This sequence joins TRBV30 and TRBJ2-1; D is unclear. V dropped 7 bases and J dropped 4 bases, with 11 bases sitting between them. This CDR3 is 12 amino acids long. Germline V gene data show CDR1 as GTSNPN and CDR2 as SVGIG (reference sequence). The CDR3 sequence: CAFQVPYNEQFF. The CDR3 coding sequence is TGTGCCTTCCAGGTTCCGTACAATGAGCAGTTCTTC.

V gene TRBV10-1 combines with J gene TRBJ2-5, with D unresolved. V dropped 6 bases and J dropped 0 bases, with 11 bases sitting between them. CDR1 is WNHNN and CDR2 is SYGVQD in the germline V gene (reference sequence). The CDR3 has 14 amino acids. CDR3 DNA sequence: TGCGCCAGCAGGGGCAGAAAGCACCAAGAGACCCAGTACTTC. Its translation is CASRGRKHQETQYF.

The V and J genes are TRBV28 and TRBJ1-1; 7 nucleotides match TRBD1. J was trimmed by 1 base and V by 3 bases; bases with no gene match: 5. Germline V gene data show CDR1 as MDHEN and CDR2 as SYDVKM. The CDR3 runs 15 residues. The CDR3 DNA reads as TGTGCCAGCAGTTTGGAGGGGGCGCCGAACACTGAAGCTTTCTTT. Translated, it gives CASSLEGAPNTEAFF. Complete variable domain (other parts from reference TRBV28 and TRBJ1-1): DVKVTQSSRYLVKRTGEKVFLECVQDMDHENMFWYRQDPGLGLRLIYFSYDVKMKEKGDIPEGYSVSREKKERFSLILESASTNQTSMYLCASSLEGAPNTEAFFGQGTRLTVV.

The chain employs TRBV5-1 and TRBJ2-1; 15 bases agree with TRBD2. Trimming cost V 0 bases and J 9 bases; bases outside gene matches: 16. CDR1 and CDR2 (germline): SGHRS, YFSETQ. The CDR3 consists of 20 residues. CDR3 sequence reads: CASSLVPITGLAGGHGEQFF. The CDR3 DNA is TGCGCCAGCAGCTTGGTCCCGATAACCGGACTAGCGGGAGGGCACGGTGAGCAGTTCTTC.

The J gene is TRBJ2-6, the V gene TRBV4-2; weak D call: TRBD1 (6 bases). This CDR3 has 18 residues. Germline CDR1 is LGHNA and CDR2 is YNFKEQ. V gave up 4 bases and J gave up 2 bases, with 18 bases separating them. The CDR3 DNA reads as TGTGCCAGCAGCCCGATTTCACAGGGTGAGGCTGGGGCCAACGTCCTGACTTTC. Encoded protein: CASSPISQGEAGANVLTF.

J is TRBJ1-2 and V is TRBV7-8; D gene ambiguous. The V end was cut by 0 bases, the J end by 7 bases, with 12 bases between. CDR3 length equals 14 residues. Germline V gene sequence: CDR1 SGHVS, CDR2 FQNEAQ. CDR3 nucleotides: TGTGCCAGCAGCTTAGCGGAGGGAATCGGTGGCTACACCTTC. It yields the protein CASSLAEGIGGYTF.

The chain has TRBV5-1 and TRBJ2-1, with D perhaps TRBD2 (6 bases). Germline V lookup: CDR1 SGHRS, CDR2 YFSETQ. This CDR3 region has 14 residues. With 1 base removed from V and 9 bases from J, the gap between germline ends came to 14 bases. CDR3 coding DNA: TGCGCCAGCAGCTTGTGGGTGGGAGCGGGTGAGCAGTTCTTC. Amino acid sequence: CASSLWVGAGEQFF.

Turning to this clone: The junction and the germline gene differ at one end; a read error may be behind it. The V call is TRBV29-1, the J call TRBJ2-1; 7 bases agree with TRBD2. The length of the CDR3 is 15 residues. The germline V gene encodes CDR1 SQVTM and CDR2 ANQGSEA. The CDR3 coding sequence is TGCAGCGTCGAAGAGCGGGGTAGCTCCTACAATGAGCAGTTCTTC. As protein: CSVEERGSSYNEQFF.

The J gene is TRBJ2-7, the V gene TRBV10-2; 9 nucleotides line up with TRBD2. Germline V gene lookup returns CDR1 WSHSY and CDR2 SAAADI. Unmatched junction bases numbered 7, after V lost 5 bases and J lost 2 bases. This CDR3 comprises 15 residues. The CDR3: CASSPPLAGTYEQYF. DNA for the CDR3: TGCGCCAGCAGTCCTCCACTAGCGGGTACCTACGAGCAGTACTTC.

In this sample, this clone turned up once. This chain joins TRBV25-1 and TRBJ2-7; the match to TRBD1 covers 10 bases. J gave up 4 bases and V 7 bases, and 7 bases lay outside the gene matches. Germline V CDR1 and CDR2: MGHDK, SYGVNS. This CDR3 has 14 amino acids. The CDR3 coding sequence is TGTGCCAGCAAAAAAGGACAGGGGGTGTACGAGCAGTACTTC. This translates into CASKKGQGVYEQYF.

V and J are TRBV5-4 and TRBJ2-7, with 7 bases that match TRBD1. Germline CDR1 and CDR2: SGHNT and YYREEE (reference sequence). V shed 2 bases and J 2 bases; nucleotides not matched to a gene: 7. The CDR3 totals 15 residues. The CDR3 spells CASSFGTAATYEQYF. In DNA, the CDR3 is TGTGCCAGCAGCTTCGGGACAGCCGCCACCTACGAGCAGTACTTC.

V is TRBV7-9 and J is TRBJ1-5; 11 bases map to TRBD1. Unmatched junction bases numbered 1, after V lost 1 base and J lost 2 bases. Germline V gene lookup returns CDR1 SEHNR and CDR2 FQNEAQ (reference sequence). The CDR3 is 16 residues long. CDR3: CASSLGGQGGNQPQHF. In DNA form, the CDR3 reads TGTGCCAGCAGCTTAGGGGGACAGGGGGGCAATCAGCCCCAGCATTTT.

V gene TRBV5-6 combines with J gene TRBJ2-2, with D unclear. The CDR3 has 16 amino acids. CDR1 and CDR2 (germline): SGHDT, YYEEEE. The V end was cut by 0 bases, the J end by 3 bases, with 12 bases between. The chain's CDR3 is CASSLAASRDTGELFF. The CDR3 DNA reads as TGTGCCAGCAGCTTGGCGGCTAGTCGTGACACCGGGGAGCTGTTTTTT.

The chain uses TRBV7-9 and TRBJ1-2, with a possible D match to TRBD1 (5 bases). V was pared by 1 base and J by 2 bases, with 11 bases between. Germline-derived CDR1 and CDR2 are SEHNR and FQNEAQ (reference sequence). This CDR3 spans 15 amino acids. CDR3 sequence reads: CASSLGGEENYGYTF. The CDR3 DNA reads as TGTGCCAGCAGCTTAGGGGGGGAGGAGAACTATGGCTACACCTTC.

This chain uses TRBV10-2 with TRBJ1-5; D might be TRBD1 (5 bases). The CDR3 runs 14 residues. Between the trimmed V and J ends, which lost 4 bases and 3 bases, there was a span of 10 bases. Looked up from germline, CDR1 is WSHSY and CDR2 is SAAADI. DNA for the CDR3: TGCGCCAGCAGTGGGCAGGGCGCCAATCAGCCCCAGCATTTT. This sequence encodes CASSGQGANQPQHF.

This clone was observed once. The rearrangement links TRBV5-1 to TRBJ2-2, with D possibly matching TRBD2 (6 bases). V was clipped by 5 bases and J by 5 bases, with 10 bases between them. The CDR3 is 13 residues long. CDR1 and CDR2 from the germline V gene are SGHRS and YFSETQ. The CDR3 loop reads CASREGWTGELFF. CDR3 coding DNA: TGCGCCAGCAGGGAGGGTTGGACCGGGGAGCTGTTTTTT.

The chain joins TRBV18 to TRBJ1-5; D perhaps matches TRBD1 (5 bases). The CDR3 covers 12 residues. The germline V gene has CDR1 KGHSH and CDR2 LQKENI. The V end lost 3 bases, the J end lost 9 bases, and 9 bases lay between the germline ends. CDR3 bases: TGTGCCAGCTCACCGCCCGGGGGGCCCCAGCATTTT. Its translation: CASSPPGGPQHF.

The rearrangement uses TRBV19 and TRBJ2-4, with 7 bases matching TRBD1. The CDR3 length is 15 residues. Germline trimming cut 7 bases from V and 2 bases from J; bases unmatched to any gene: 8. Germline values: CDR1 LNHDA, CDR2 SQIVND (reference sequence). The CDR3 region has the DNA TGTGCCAGTAACCAGGGGGACGGAACCAAAAACATTCAGTACTTC. It translates to CASNQGDGTKNIQYF.